The following is a TCR beta chain sequence with its context. As yet, its antigen is unknown. The identical CDR3 is also encoded by other nucleotide sequences in the sample. CD45RO-negative CD8 cells positively selected for CCR7 made up the naive population, which excluded terminally differentiated effector memory CD45RA+ cells. Looked up from germline, CDR1 is LNHDA and CDR2 is SQIVND (reference sequence). The CDR3 extends over 12 amino acids. V was clipped by 1 base and J by 7 bases, with 5 bases between them. Under the authors' procedure: Filtering differed because ImmunoSEQ produced junction-only sequences that carried no quality scores. Profiled with immunoSEQ multiplex PCR; TCRdb holds only in-frame clones, not every one. Clone size and the V and J calls come from that table; the DNA yielded D and trimming. The table shows 1.5 million to 2.5 million clones, with about 95% occurring only once. This record belongs to a study of shared clonotypes between healthy human individuals.

Study-level findings and limits: Memory subsets generally showed lower estimated richness than naive subsets. With a few donors compared, around 4.7% of naive CD4 clonotypes were shared.

The gene calls are TRBV19 and TRBJ1-5; D gene uncertain. Material: naive CD8+ T cells sorted from blood. The receptor's source is a young man in good health. CDR3 in amino acids: CASSIGSQPQHF. The CDR3 nucleotides are TGTGCCAGTAGTATAGGGTCCCAGCCCCAGCATTTT.